These 12 T cell receptor beta chains were all obtained from the same sample, sequenced in a study of cytomegalovirus exposure and HLA in healthy donors (dated by TCRdb to about 2017). Library prep was done by the immunoSEQ multiplex PCR assay. TCRdb's version of the immuneACCESS table is confined to in-frame rearrangements and falls short of the full clone set. An unresolved V gene accounts for under half of the shortfall where checked; the remainder is of unknown origin. The sample table holds some 130,000 clones, of which 89% were seen once. The top ten clonotypes cover around 1.2% of the sample. Material: PBMCs. Source of these receptors: a woman in her late teens or twenties in good health and CMV-seronegative.

This chain uses TRBV5-6 with TRBJ2-3; D might be TRBD2 (7 bases). The CDR3 contains 15 residues. V lost 4 bases, J lost 2 bases, and 14 bases lay in between. Germline V gene lookup returns CDR1 SGHDT and CDR2 YYEEEE. CDR3 DNA: TGTGCCAGCAGCCTGCGGGGGCACTACACAGATACGCAGTATTTT. Its translation: CASSLRGHYTDTQYF.

The V call is TRBV19, the J call TRBJ1-1, with 8 bases that match TRBD1. This CDR3 has 13 residues. Losses at the gene ends were 2 bases for V and 4 bases for J; bases not matched to a gene: 0. The germline CDR1 and CDR2 sequences are LNHDA and SQIVND (reference sequence). The CDR3 reads CASSIQGATEAFF. CDR3 in DNA: TGTGCCAGTAGTATACAGGGGGCCACTGAAGCTTTCTTT. Supplemented by reference TRBV19 and TRBJ1-1, the full variable domain reads DGGITQSPKYLFRKEGQNVTLSCEQNLNHDAMYWYRQDPGQGLRLIYYSQIVNDFQKGDIAEGYSVSREKKESFPLTVTSAQKNPTAFYLCASSIQGATEAFFGQGTRLTVV.

The chain uses TRBV15 and TRBJ1-1; 8 positions agree with TRBD1. The CDR3 totals 15 residues. The germline V gene encodes CDR1 LNHNV and CDR2 YYDKDF (reference sequence). V lost 3 bases, J lost 4 bases, and 7 bases stayed unmatched. As DNA, the CDR3 is TGTGCCACCAGCAGTAGACAGGGGTGGAGCACTGAAGCTTTCTTT. Translation: CATSSRQGWSTEAFF.

CDR3 sequence reads: CASKVEGLHQPQHF. The CDR3 coding sequence is TGTGCCAGTAAGGTTGAGGGTTTGCATCAGCCCCAGCATTTT. This sequence joins TRBV19 and TRBJ1-5; D is undetermined. The CDR3 covers 14 residues. Germline CDR1 and CDR2: LNHDA and SQIVND (reference sequence). V lost 7 bases and J lost 5, with 15 bases in between.

CDR3 coding DNA: TGTGCCAGCAGCTCCTCCGGGGGGAGGGGATGGAGCACCGGGGAGCTGTTTTTT. Encoded protein: CASSSSGGRGWSTGELFF. The chain is built from TRBV5-6 and TRBJ2-2; TRBD2 aligns across 7 bases. Trimming cost V 3 bases and J 4 bases; bases outside gene matches: 15. The CDR3 has 18 amino acids. CDR1 and CDR2 from the germline V gene are SGHDT and YYEEEE.

The chain combines TRBV2 with TRBJ1-3; 8 nucleotides line up with TRBD1. The CDR3 length is 14 residues. CDR1 is SNHLY, CDR2 FYNNEI, per germline. The trim removed 2 bases at V and 6 bases at J, leaving 3 bases unmatched. The CDR3 DNA sequence: TGTGCCAGCAGTGAACGCAGGGGGCAAAACACCATATATTTT. It specifies CASSERRGQNTIYF.

This clone was seen once. The chain combines TRBV5-6 with TRBJ2-3, with a weak D call TRBD1 (6 bases). The V end was cut by 1 base, the J end by 0 bases, with 12 bases between. CDR1 is SGHDT, CDR2 YYEEEE, per germline. The CDR3 contains 16 residues. The CDR3 loop reads CASSLRTAGSTDTQYF. DNA for the CDR3: TGTGCCAGCAGCTTGAGGACAGCTGGAAGCACAGATACGCAGTATTTT. The full variable domain, rest sourced from reference TRBV5-6 and TRBJ2-3, is DAGVTQSPTHLIKTRGQQVTLRCSPKSGHDTVSWYQQALGQGPQFIFQYYEEEERQRGNFPDRFSGHQFPNYSSELNVNALLLGDSALYLCASSLRTAGSTDTQYFGPGTRLTVL.

The chain joins TRBV13 to TRBJ2-7; a weak D match, TRBD1 (6 bases). Trimming pared 0 bases from V and 2 bases from J, leaving 11 bases between. Germline V gene sequence: CDR1 PRHDT, CDR2 FYEKMQ (reference sequence). CDR3 length: 15 amino acids. DNA of the CDR3: TGTGCCAGCAGCTTAGGGAGTCAGGGGACCTACGAGCAGTACTTC. Translation gives CASSLGSQGTYEQYF.

About this clone itself: A read error may produce the germline difference seen at one junction end. Within the sample, other DNA sequences also encode this same CDR3. V is TRBV27 and J is TRBJ1-2, with D possibly being TRBD1 (6 bases). The germline gives CDR1 MNHEY, CDR2 SMNVEV (reference sequence). CDR3 length: 16 amino acids. CDR3 region: CASSRRQAPSFSGYTF. The CDR3 DNA sequence: TGCGCCAGCAGTCGTCGACAGGCCCCTTCCTTCTCTGGCTACACCTTC.

V usage is TRBV25-1 and J usage is TRBJ1-4; unclear D gene. V lost 0 bases and J 7 bases, leaving 6 bases between the germline ends. The CDR3 extends over 13 amino acids. The germline V gene encodes CDR1 MGHDK and CDR2 SYGVNS. This CDR3 reads CASSEYAGEKLFF. In DNA form, the CDR3 reads TGTGCCAGCAGTGAATATGCAGGTGAAAAACTGTTTTTT.

CDR3 DNA: TGTGCCAGCAGCTCCGGACTAGTGATTAGGGGAGAGACCCAGTACTTC. Residues: CASSSGLVIRGETQYF. V is TRBV5-6 and J is TRBJ2-5; 7 bases align to TRBD2. The CDR3 has 16 amino acids. From germline, CDR1 is SGHDT and CDR2 YYEEEE. V gave up 3 bases and J gave up 4 bases; unmatched junction bases: 12. The full variable domain, rest sourced from reference TRBV5-6 and TRBJ2-5, is DAGVTQSPTHLIKTRGQQVTLRCSPKSGHDTVSWYQQALGQGPQFIFQYYEEEERQRGNFPDRFSGHQFPNYSSELNVNALLLGDSALYLCASSSGLVIRGETQYFGPGTRLLVL.

The CDR3, as DNA: TGTGCCAGCAACGAGAACAGGGATGATCAGCCCCAGCATTTT. Translating it yields CASNENRDDQPQHF. V and J are TRBV2 and TRBJ1-5, with D perhaps matching TRBD1 (6 bases). The germline V gene encodes CDR1 SNHLY and CDR2 FYNNEI. V gave up 7 bases and J gave up 5 bases, with 15 bases separating them. This CDR3 region has 14 residues.